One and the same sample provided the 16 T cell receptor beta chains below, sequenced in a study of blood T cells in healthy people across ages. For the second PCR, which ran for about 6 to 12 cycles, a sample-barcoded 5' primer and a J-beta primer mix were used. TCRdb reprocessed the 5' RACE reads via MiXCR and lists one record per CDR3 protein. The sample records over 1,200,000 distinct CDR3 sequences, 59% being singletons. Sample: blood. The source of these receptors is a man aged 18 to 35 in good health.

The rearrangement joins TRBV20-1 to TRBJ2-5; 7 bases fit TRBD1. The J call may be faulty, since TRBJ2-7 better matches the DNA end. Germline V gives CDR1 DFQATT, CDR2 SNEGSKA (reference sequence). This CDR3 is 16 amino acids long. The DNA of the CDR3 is TGCAGTGCTATTCCGGCTGGGGCAGGGGGAACCTACGAGCAGTACTTC. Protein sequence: CSAIPAGAGGTYEQYF.

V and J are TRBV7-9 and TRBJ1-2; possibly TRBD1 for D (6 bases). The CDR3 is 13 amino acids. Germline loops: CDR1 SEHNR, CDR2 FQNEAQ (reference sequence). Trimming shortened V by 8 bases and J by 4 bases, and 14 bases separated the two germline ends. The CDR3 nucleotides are TGTGCCAGCCAGGGGAAATTTGGCTATGGCTACACCTTC. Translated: CASQGKFGYGYTF.

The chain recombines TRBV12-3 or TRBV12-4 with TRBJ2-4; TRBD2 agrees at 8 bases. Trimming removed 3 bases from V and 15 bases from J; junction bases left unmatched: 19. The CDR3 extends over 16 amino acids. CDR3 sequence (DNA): TGTGCCAGCAGTTTTTTAATGGGCGGGAGGCCCCAAGGGGCGTACTTC. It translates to CASSFLMGGRPQGAYF.

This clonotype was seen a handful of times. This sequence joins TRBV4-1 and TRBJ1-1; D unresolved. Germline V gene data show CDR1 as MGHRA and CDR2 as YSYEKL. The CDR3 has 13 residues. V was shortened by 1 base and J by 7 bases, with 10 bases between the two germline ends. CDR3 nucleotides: TGCGCCAGCAGCCAAGGTGGAGTCAGTGAAGCTTTCTTT. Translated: CASSQGGVSEAFF.

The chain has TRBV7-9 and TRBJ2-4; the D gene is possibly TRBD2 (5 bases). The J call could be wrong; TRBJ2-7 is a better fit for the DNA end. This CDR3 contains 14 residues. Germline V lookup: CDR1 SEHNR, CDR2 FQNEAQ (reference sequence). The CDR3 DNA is TGTGCCAGCAGCTCCACGGTGAGGGTCTACGAGCAGTACTTC. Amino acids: CASSSTVRVYEQYF.

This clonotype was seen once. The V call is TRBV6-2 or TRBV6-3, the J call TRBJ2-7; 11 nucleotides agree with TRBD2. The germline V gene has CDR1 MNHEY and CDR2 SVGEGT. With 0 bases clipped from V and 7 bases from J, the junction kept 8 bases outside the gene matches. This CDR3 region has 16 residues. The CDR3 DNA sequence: TGTGCCAGCAGTTACTCGGGACTAGCGGCCCCCAATGAGCAGTACTTC. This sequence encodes CASSYSGLAAPNEQYF.

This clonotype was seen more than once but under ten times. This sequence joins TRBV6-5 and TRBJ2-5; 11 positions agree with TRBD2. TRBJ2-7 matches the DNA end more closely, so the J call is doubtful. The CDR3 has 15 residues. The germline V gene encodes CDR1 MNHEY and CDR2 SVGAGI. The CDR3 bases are TGTGCCAGCAGTTATCGTACTAGCGGGAGTTACGAGCAGTACTTC. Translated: CASSYRTSGSYEQYF.

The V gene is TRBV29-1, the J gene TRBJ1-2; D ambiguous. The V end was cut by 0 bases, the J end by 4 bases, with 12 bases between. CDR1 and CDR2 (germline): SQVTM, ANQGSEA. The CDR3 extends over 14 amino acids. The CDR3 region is CSVEEDPSVYGYTF. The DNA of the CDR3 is TGCAGCGTTGAAGAGGACCCCTCGGTCTATGGCTACACCTTC. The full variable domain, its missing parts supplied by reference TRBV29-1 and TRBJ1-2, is SAVISQKPSRDICQRGTSLTIQCQVDSQVTMMFWYRQQPGQSLTLIATANQGSEATYESGFVIDKFPISRPNLTFSTLTVSNMSPEDSSIYLCSVEEDPSVYGYTFGSGTRLTVV.

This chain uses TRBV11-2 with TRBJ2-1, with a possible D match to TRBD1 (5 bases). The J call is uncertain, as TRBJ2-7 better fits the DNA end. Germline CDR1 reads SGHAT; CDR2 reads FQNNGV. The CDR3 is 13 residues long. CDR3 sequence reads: CASSRTTNNEQYF. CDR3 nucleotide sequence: TGTGCCAGCAGCCGGACAACCAACAATGAGCAGTACTTC.

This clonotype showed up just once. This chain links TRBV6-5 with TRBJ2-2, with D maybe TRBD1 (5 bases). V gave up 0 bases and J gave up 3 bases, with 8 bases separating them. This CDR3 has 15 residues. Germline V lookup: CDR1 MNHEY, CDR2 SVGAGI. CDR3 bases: TGTGCCAGCAGTTACTCGACAGATTACACCGGGGAGCTGTTTTTT. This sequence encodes CASSYSTDYTGELFF.

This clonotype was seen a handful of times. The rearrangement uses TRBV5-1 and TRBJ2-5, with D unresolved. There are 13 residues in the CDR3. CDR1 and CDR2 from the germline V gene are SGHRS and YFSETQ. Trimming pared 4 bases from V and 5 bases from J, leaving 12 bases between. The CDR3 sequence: CASSESLPETQYF. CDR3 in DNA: TGCGCCAGCAGCGAGAGCCTCCCGGAGACCCAGTACTTC.

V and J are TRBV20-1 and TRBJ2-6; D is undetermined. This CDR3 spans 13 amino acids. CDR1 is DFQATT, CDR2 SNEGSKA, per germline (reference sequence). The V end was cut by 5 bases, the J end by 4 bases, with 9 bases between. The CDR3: CSAGRPGANVLTF. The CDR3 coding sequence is TGCAGTGCTGGCAGGCCAGGGGCCAACGTCCTGACTTTC.

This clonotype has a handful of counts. CDR3 in DNA: TGCGCCAGCAGCCTTTCTCCAGGTCGGACAGGGCAAGAGACCCAGTACTTC. Translating it yields CASSLSPGRTGQETQYF. The genes are TRBV4-1 and TRBJ2-5, with 8 bases fitting TRBD1. Germline values: CDR1 MGHRA, CDR2 YSYEKL. This CDR3 has 17 residues. Germline trimming cut 4 bases from V and 2 bases from J; bases unmatched to any gene: 12.

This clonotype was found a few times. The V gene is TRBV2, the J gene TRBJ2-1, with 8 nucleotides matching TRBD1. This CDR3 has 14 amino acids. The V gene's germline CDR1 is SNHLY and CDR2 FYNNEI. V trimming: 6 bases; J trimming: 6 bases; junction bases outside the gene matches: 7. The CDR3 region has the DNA TGTGCCAGCAGGGGGACCGGGACAGGCAATGAGCAGTTCTTC. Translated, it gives CASRGTGTGNEQFF.

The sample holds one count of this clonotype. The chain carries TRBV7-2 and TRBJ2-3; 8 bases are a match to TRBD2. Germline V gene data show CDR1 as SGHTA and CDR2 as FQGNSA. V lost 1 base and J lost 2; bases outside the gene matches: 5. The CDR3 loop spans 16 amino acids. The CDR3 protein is CASSLVVSGATDTQYF. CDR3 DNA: TGTGCCAGCAGCTTAGTTGTTAGCGGGGCCACAGATACGCAGTATTTT.

The CDR3 loop reads CASSPLGGWQFF. DNA for the CDR3: TGTGCCAGCAGCCCCTTGGGGGGTTGGCAGTTCTTC. The chain recombines TRBV5-4 with TRBJ2-1; D perhaps matches TRBD2 (6 bases). Looked up from germline, CDR1 is SGHNT and CDR2 is YYREEE (reference sequence). This CDR3 spans 12 amino acids. V was clipped by 4 bases and J by 12 bases, with 14 bases between them.